This entry concerns a single T cell receptor (beta chain). This clone was seen only once. Its binding antigen is unknown. Qualities for individual bases were not recorded, and no much larger clone is one base off. These data come from a study of PD-1 blockade in classical Hodgkin lymphoma (dated by TCRdb to 2020 to 2022). Study-wide context: Nivolumab dosing was 3 mg/kg intravenously every 2 weeks, continuing until either disease progression or unacceptable toxicity. The study used CyTOF and TCR beta sequencing to define a peripheral blood immune signature of response to PD-1 blockade in classical Hodgkin lymphoma.

The Qiagen DNeasy kit was used to extract genomic DNA from unsorted PBMCs and from the negatively selected CD4+ and CD8+ fractions. Amplification of TCR beta CDR3 regions was done by immunoSEQ multiplex PCR with primers that anneal to V and J segments. A synthetic immune receptor repertoire was used to minimize amplification bias, and any remaining bias was removed computationally after sequencing. The paper's processing steps were these. Repertoire diversity was quantified as the Shannon entropy index using custom Python scripts. Unsorted, CD4+ and CD8+ repertoires were examined separately, except in combined analyses, for which CD4+ and CD8+ sequences were merged in silico. Clonal expansion was defined as a frequency increase of at least 2-fold after treatment compared with C1D1, and clones undetected at baseline were assigned a pseudocount of 0.5. Singleton clones were defined as clones with 0 or 1 copy at C1D1, and non-singleton clones were defined as clones with 2 or more copies. By matching protein sequences in sorted samples from the same patient, clones expanded in unsorted samples were annotated as CD4+, CD8+ or unknown. Diversity changes from C1D1 to C4D1 were tested in paired samples using Wilcoxon tests. This is the immuneACCESS table as TCRdb keeps it, with only in-frame sequences that have V and J called. A part of the clones is gone; compared with another copy, unresolved V genes explain less than half, and the rest is unexplained. That table is the source of V, J and clone size, and D and trimming were worked out from the DNA. The sample yields almost 85,000 clones; roughly nine tenths were counted once. The ten largest clones add up to about 20% of the sample.

What the study reported, not specific to this receptor: The study was restricted to a single clinical trial cohort, and the causes of repertoire differences, possibly disease activity or prior therapy, were left undefined. Baseline TCR diversity was reported to be lower in newly diagnosed patients than in healthy donors and to be lower still in relapsed/refractory patients. By C4D1, a significant rise was seen in CD4+ TCR diversity but not in CD8+ TCR diversity (p=0.0027 vs p=0.16), and the rise was most apparent among complete responders (p=0.02). Trial patients with a complete response had baseline diversity similar to that of newly diagnosed patients, while partial responders and progressors had significantly lower diversity. Lower diversity was observed in patients in whom nivolumab was started less than 1 year after ASCT, and these patients were excluded from later analyses so that confounding by immune reconstitution would be avoided.

The time point label for this specimen denotes: cycle 1 day 1 (C1D1), immediately before nivolumab initiation. Every trial patient had relapsed following autologous stem cell transplantation, and prior brentuximab vedotin exposure was what differed among cohorts A, B and C. A total of under 70 patients with relapsed/refractory classical Hodgkin lymphoma made up the trial cohort, and each patient's best overall response was complete response, partial response or progressive disease. In the multi-cohort phase II CheckMate 205 trial, trial patients received single-agent nivolumab. An independent review committee assessed best overall response by applying the 2007 International Working Group response criteria. Trial PBMCs were collected immediately before nivolumab initiation (C1D1) and during therapy at cycle 2 day 1 and cycle 4 day 1. Peripheral blood was collected in 8 mL Vacutainer Cell Preparation Tubes, from which PBMCs were isolated by centrifugation and then cryopreserved.

Counted from cysteine to phenylalanine, this CDR3 has 13 amino acids. Only the CDR3 region is kept as DNA, spanning 39 bases read in frame from base 1. The V end gives up 8 bases and the J end 5 bases, leaving 7 bases in the junction not matched to a gene. For CDR1 and CDR2, the germline V gene lists MNHEY and SVGAGI. The receptor's source is a human donor with classical Hodgkin lymphoma. Specimen: peripheral blood mononuclear cells (PBMCs), collected at baseline. The V and J segments used are TRBV6-5 and TRBJ2-3; 7 bases in between match TRBD2. The CDR3: CASRGELRDTQYF. The DNA sequence is TGTGCCAGCCGGGGGGAGCTTCGAGATACGCAGTATTTT.